This TCR beta chain was obtained from a study of T cells in Graves' hyperthyroidism and ophthalmopathy. Amplification yielded TCR beta CDR3 regions, with RNA transcripts as the source. An initial round of RT-PCR targeting the TCR CDR3 relied on the HTBI primer set. TCRdb re-called the multiplex PCR reads through MiXCR, storing one row per CDR3 protein. The data show about 740,000 distinct CDR3 sequences, with 14% seen just once and about 9.4% held by the top ten. This clonotype was seen at least ten times. Germline lookup yields CDR1 SNHLY and CDR2 FYNNEI. Trimming removed 4 bases from V and 0 bases from J, with 7 bases in between. The CDR3 is 13 residues long.

Sequencing input: blood. This TCR was sampled from a woman aged 18-30 years with Graves' hyperthyroidism. This rearrangement joins TRBV2 to TRBJ2-7; D uncertain. CDR3 residues: CASSVLLSYEQYF. The CDR3 coding sequence is TGTGCCAGCAGTGTACTCCTCTCCTACGAGCAGTACTTC.